What follows are 17 T cell receptor beta chains derived from one specimen sequenced in a study of shared clonotypes between healthy human individuals. Naive CD8 cells comprised CD45RO-negative, CCR7-positively selected cells, excluding terminally differentiated effector memory CD45RA+ cells. Here immunoSEQ multiplex PCR was the method, and the copy in TCRdb shows in-frame clones only, minus some. Of more than 2 million clones in the sample, 90% to 95% are singletons; the top ten hold roughly 1.7%. The material sequenced was naive CD8+ T cells from PBMCs. The source of these receptors is a young man in good health. Some clones in this sample may be carry-over from other donors' samples.

V and J are TRBV30 and TRBJ1-2, with D possibly being TRBD1 (5 bases). The V end lost 4 bases, the J end lost 0 bases, and 18 bases lay between the germline ends. The CDR3 is made up of 16 amino acids. Germline V gene data show CDR1 as GTSNPN and CDR2 as SVGIG (reference sequence). The CDR3 loop is CAWNHGGSWANYGYTF. CDR3 coding DNA: TGTGCCTGGAACCACGGGGGGTCCTGGGCTAACTATGGCTACACCTTC.

This chain connects TRBV11-2 to TRBJ2-7, with D perhaps given as TRBD1 or TRBD2 (5 bases each). Germline V gives CDR1 SGHAT, CDR2 FQNNGV. The length of the CDR3 is 19 residues. V was trimmed by 7 bases and J by 0 bases, leaving 28 bases between them. The CDR3 DNA reads TGTGCCAGCACCCAATTAGGGACCGAGAGTGGTCACCTCTCCTACGAGCAGTACTTC. As protein: CASTQLGTESGHLSYEQYF.

The chain couples TRBV6-1 to TRBJ1-1; D gene ambiguous. Germline V gives CDR1 MNHNS, CDR2 SASEGT. The germline V and J ends were trimmed by 10 bases and 1 base, with 13 bases remaining between them. This CDR3 is built from 13 residues. The CDR3 here is CANIRLANTEAFF. The CDR3 region has the DNA TGTGCCAACATTCGGCTAGCGAACACTGAAGCTTTCTTT.

This chain uses TRBV29-1 with TRBJ1-3; D not certain. CDR1 and CDR2 (germline): SQVTM, ANQGSEA. The CDR3 covers 15 residues. With 0 bases removed from V and 0 bases from J, the gap between germline ends came to 9 bases. The CDR3 sequence is CSVEDPSNSGNTIYF. The CDR3 DNA is TGCAGCGTTGAAGATCCGAGCAACTCTGGAAACACCATATATTTT.

The chain carries TRBV19 and TRBJ2-5; 11 bases fit TRBD1. V shed 5 bases, J shed 1 base, and the junction held 3 bases outside the gene matches. Germline-derived CDR1 and CDR2 are LNHDA and SQIVND (reference sequence). The CDR3 covers 15 residues. This CDR3 is CASSLGTGGQETQYF. CDR3 DNA sequence: TGTGCCAGTAGTTTGGGGACAGGGGGCCAAGAGACCCAGTACTTC.

Concerning this clone itself: The identical CDR3 is also encoded by other nucleotide sequences in the sample. The rearrangement links TRBV27 to TRBJ2-1; D is unclear. V was shortened by 3 bases and J by 6 bases, with 6 bases between the two germline ends. Germline CDR1 reads MNHEY; CDR2 reads SMNVEV (reference sequence). The CDR3 extends over 12 amino acids. The CDR3 DNA is TGTGCCAGCAGTTTCCGAGGCAATGAGCAGTTCTTC. Its protein product is CASSFRGNEQFF.

The rearrangement joins TRBV19 to TRBJ1-5, with D unclear. This CDR3 contains 13 residues. V shed 3 bases and J shed 7 bases, with 10 bases lying between them. The germline gives CDR1 LNHDA, CDR2 SQIVND (reference sequence). DNA of the CDR3: TGTGCCAGTAGTATTTACCCGTCCCAGCCCCAGCATTTT. It codes for CASSIYPSQPQHF.

This sequence joins TRBV4-1 and TRBJ1-5; the D gene is possibly TRBD1 (5 bases). Looked up from germline, CDR1 is MGHRA and CDR2 is YSYEKL. The CDR3 is 16 residues long. V lost 1 base and J lost 4, with 14 bases in between. As DNA, the CDR3 is TGCGCCAGCAGCCAAGCGATAGGGGTAGCAAATCAGCCCCAGCATTTT. Translation gives CASSQAIGVANQPQHF.

The V gene is TRBV11-2, the J gene TRBJ1-2; D may be TRBD1 (6 bases). The germline V gene has CDR1 SGHAT and CDR2 FQNNGV. The CDR3 loop spans 17 amino acids. V was shortened by 6 bases and J by 3 bases, with 23 bases between the two germline ends. The CDR3 spells CASRSAGQGEGDYGYTF. The CDR3 nucleotides are TGTGCCAGCAGGTCCGCGGGACAAGGAGAGGGCGACTATGGCTACACCTTC. The whole variable domain, remainder taken from reference TRBV11-2 and TRBJ1-2, is EAGVAQSPRYKIIEKRQSVAFWCNPISGHATLYWYQQILGQGPKLLIQFQNNGVVDDSQLPKDRFSAERLKGVDSTLKIQPAKLEDSAVYLCASRSAGQGEGDYGYTFGSGTRLTVV.

V gene TRBV9 combines with J gene TRBJ1-2, with TRBD1 as a possible D gene (5 bases). Trimming took 0 bases from V and 3 from J, leaving 18 bases between them. The germline V gene encodes CDR1 SGDLS and CDR2 YYNGEE. This CDR3 is built from 17 residues. DNA for the CDR3: TGTGCCAGCAGCGTAGACCCGGGGGATGGGCTTTACTATGGCTACACCTTC. This codes for CASSVDPGDGLYYGYTF.

The chain employs TRBV11-2 and TRBJ2-5; 7 nucleotides agree with TRBD2. The ends lost 5 bases at V and 9 bases at J; junction bases unmatched: 9. CDR3 length: 13 amino acids. Germline CDR1 is SGHAT and CDR2 is FQNNGV. CDR3 bases: TGTGCCAGCAGCCTACTAGCGAAGTTGGCCCAGTACTTC. Protein product: CASSLLAKLAQYF.

This CDR3 reads CASSGGGAGNTIYF. The DNA of the CDR3 is TGTGCCAGCAGTGGAGGGGGTGCTGGAAACACCATATATTTT. The chain joins TRBV27 to TRBJ1-3; possibly TRBD1 for D (6 bases). Germline V CDR1 and CDR2: MNHEY, SMNVEV (reference sequence). The CDR3 has 14 amino acids. V was clipped by 5 bases and J by 2 bases, with 10 bases between them.

This rearrangement joins TRBV27 to TRBJ2-2; D is possibly TRBD1 or TRBD2 (5 bases each). The germline V gene encodes CDR1 MNHEY and CDR2 SMNVEV (reference sequence). V was trimmed by 5 bases and J by 5 bases, leaving 9 bases between them. CDR3 length: 13 residues. DNA for the CDR3: TGTGCCAGCAGTCCCAGGGAGACCGGGGAGCTGTTTTTT. It yields the protein CASSPRETGELFF.

V gene TRBV5-8 combines with J gene TRBJ2-7; D is perhaps TRBD1 or TRBD2 (5 bases each). CDR3 length equals 13 residues. From germline, CDR1 is SGHTS and CDR2 YDEGEE. The V end was cut by 6 bases, the J end by 4 bases, with 14 bases between. CDR3 bases: TGTGCCAGCAAGGCAGGGCAGCGGTACGAGCAGTACTTC. This sequence encodes CASKAGQRYEQYF.

This clone was found once. The chain recombines TRBV28 with TRBJ1-1; unclear D gene. The CDR3 is made up of 14 amino acids. The V gene's germline CDR1 is MDHEN and CDR2 SYDVKM. V lost 7 bases and J 5 bases, leaving 17 bases between the germline ends. CDR3 sequence (DNA): TGTGCCAGCAACCCCCCCCTGGGTGCAACTGAAGCTTTCTTT. It specifies CASNPPLGATEAFF. Full variable domain (missing parts from reference TRBV28 and TRBJ1-1): DVKVTQSSRYLVKRTGEKVFLECVQDMDHENMFWYRQDPGLGLRLIYFSYDVKMKEKGDIPEGYSVSREKKERFSLILESASTNQTSMYLCASNPPLGATEAFFGQGTRLTVV.

V usage is TRBV4-2 and J usage is TRBJ2-7; 9 bases line up with TRBD2. The CDR3 is 16 residues long. The V and J ends lost 1 base and 6 bases, in that order; junction bases with no gene match: 10. Germline CDR1 reads LGHNA; CDR2 reads YNFKEQ. CDR3 DNA: TGTGCCAGCAGCCAAGGTCACGGCGGGAGGGAACCCGAGCAGTACTTC. This sequence encodes CASSQGHGGREPEQYF.

This CDR3 reads CATFSSSYNEQFF. The CDR3 DNA reads TGTGCCACCTTTTCAAGCTCCTACAATGAGCAGTTCTTC. The gene calls are TRBV7-9 and TRBJ2-1; no firm D call. V lost 10 bases, J lost 0 bases, and 10 bases lay in between. The CDR3 consists of 13 residues. CDR1 is SEHNR, CDR2 FQNEAQ, per germline (reference sequence).